Given below is one T cell receptor beta chain in context. Its specificity is unknown. The data were obtained in a study of cytomegalovirus exposure and HLA in healthy donors. Germline CDR1 and CDR2: SGHRS and YFSETQ. Trimming removed 4 bases at V and 5 bases at J, with 15 bases between. CDR3 length: 14 residues. Regarding the study as a whole: Association of some 18,000 TCR beta sequences with HLA alleles was found at 0.05 false discovery rate in a later analysis.

It was with 60 Vbeta and 13 Jbeta primers that the PCR ran. Data came from immunoSEQ multiplex PCR; TCRdb stores just in-frame clones and leaves some out. Of some 160,000 clones in the sample, 73% are singletons; the top ten hold roughly 5.2%. Input material: PBMCs. This TCR came from a woman younger than 35 in good health and CMV-seropositive. The chain employs TRBV5-1 and TRBJ2-5, with D possibly TRBD1 on 5 matching bases. The CDR3 spells CASSAISGLETQYF. CDR3 coding DNA: TGCGCCAGCAGCGCCATCTCAGGGCTGGAGACCCAGTACTTC.